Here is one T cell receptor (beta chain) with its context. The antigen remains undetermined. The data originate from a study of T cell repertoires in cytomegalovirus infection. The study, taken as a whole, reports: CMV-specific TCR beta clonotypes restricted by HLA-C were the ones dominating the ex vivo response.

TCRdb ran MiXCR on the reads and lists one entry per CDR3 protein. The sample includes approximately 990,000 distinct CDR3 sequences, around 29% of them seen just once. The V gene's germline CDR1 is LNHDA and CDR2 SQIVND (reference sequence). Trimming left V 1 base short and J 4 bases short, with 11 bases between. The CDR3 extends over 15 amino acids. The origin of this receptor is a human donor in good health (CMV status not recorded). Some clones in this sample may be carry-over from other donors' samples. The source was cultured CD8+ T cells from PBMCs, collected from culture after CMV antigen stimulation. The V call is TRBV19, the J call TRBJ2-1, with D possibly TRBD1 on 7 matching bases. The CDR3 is CASSIGQGGYNEQFF. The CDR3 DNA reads TGTGCCAGTAGTATAGGACAGGGAGGTTACAATGAGCAGTTCTTC.